A selection of T cell receptor beta chains follows, all from one sample in a study of shared clonotypes between healthy human individuals. Method: immunoSEQ multiplex PCR; TCRdb's copy keeps in-frame clones and lacks some. The sample lists fewer than 650,000 clones, around 78% occurring once. Material for sequencing was PBMCs. The receptors here all came from a woman aged 40 to 50 in good health. Some clones in this sample may be carry-over from other donors' samples. The CDR3 runs from the conserved cysteine through the conserved F or W. The order of the fields is CDR3 length, clone size, D gene, J gene, V gene, CDR3 protein, CDR3 DNA. The D gene is left open where the match is weak. Size is stated for part of the rows, as once, few or many counts, or as a class when the clone is expanded.

length: 15
size: .
D: TRBD2
J: TRBJ2-7
V: TRBV28
CDR3: CASSPPGGRLYEQYF
DNA: TGTGCCAGCAGCCCACCGGGCGGGAGGCTGTACGAGCAGTACTTC

length: 15
size: .
D: TRBD1
J: TRBJ1-2
V: TRBV28
CDR3: CASSLSGQAGVGYTF
DNA: TGTGCCAGCAGTTTATCGGGACAGGCCGGTGTGGGCTACACCTTC

length: 13
size: .
D: TRBD1
J: TRBJ2-7
V: TRBV5-4
CDR3: CASSRQGEFEQYF
DNA: TGTGCCAGCAGCCGACAGGGGGAATTCGAGCAGTACTTC

length: 12
size: many
D: .
J: TRBJ2-5
V: TRBV9
CDR3: CASSVEGETQYF
DNA: TGTGCCAGCAGCGTAGAGGGAGAGACCCAGTACTTC

length: 16
size: .
D: TRBD1
J: TRBJ1-4
V: TRBV11-2
CDR3: CASSLGTGGPYEKLFF
DNA: TGTGCCAGCAGCTTAGGCACAGGGGGGCCCTATGAAAAACTGTTTTTT

length: 16
size: .
D: .
J: TRBJ2-1
V: TRBV6-4
CDR3: CASSDLGGRAYNEQFF
DNA: TGTGCCAGCAGTGACCTGGGGGGGCGCGCCTACAATGAGCAGTTCTTC

length: 16
size: .
D: .
J: TRBJ2-1
V: TRBV10-3
CDR3: CAISESDGSSYNEQFF
DNA: TGTGCCATCAGTGAGTCTGACGGAAGCTCCTACAATGAGCAGTTCTTC

length: 16
size: once
D: TRBD1
J: TRBJ1-5
V: TRBV27
CDR3: CASSLKGTGSNQPQHF
DNA: TGTGCCAGCAGCTTAAAGGGGACAGGGAGCAATCAGCCCCAGCATTTT

length: 14
size: .
D: .
J: TRBJ2-7
V: TRBV5-1
CDR3: CASSLEGYLGEQYF
DNA: TGCGCCAGCAGCTTGGAGGGGTACCTGGGAGAGCAGTACTTC

length: 12
size: .
D: .
J: TRBJ1-1
V: TRBV10-3
CDR3: CAISESGYEAFF
DNA: TGTGCCATCAGTGAGTCGGGCTATGAAGCTTTCTTT

length: 12
size: once
D: .
J: TRBJ2-7
V: TRBV14
CDR3: CASSGDGYEQYF
DNA: TGTGCCAGCAGCGGGGATGGGTACGAGCAGTACTTC

length: 14
size: .
D: TRBD2
J: TRBJ2-7
V: TRBV10-2
CDR3: CASRLGTNTYEQYF
DNA: TGCGCCAGCAGGCTTGGGACTAATACCTACGAGCAGTACTTC

length: 15
size: few
D: TRBD2
J: TRBJ2-2
V: TRBV30
CDR3: CAWARLAGNTGELFF
DNA: TGTGCCTGGGCCCGACTAGCGGGAAACACCGGGGAGCTGTTTTTT

length: 11
size: .
D: .
J: TRBJ2-7
V: TRBV2
CDR3: CASTTDYEQYF
DNA: TGTGCCAGCACAACGGACTACGAGCAGTACTTC

length: 15
size: once
D: TRBD1
J: TRBJ1-4
V: TRBV5-1
CDR3: CASSPQGAGGEKLFF
DNA: TGCGCCAGCAGCCCGCAGGGGGCCGGAGGTGAAAAACTGTTTTTT

length: 18
size: .
D: TRBD2
J: TRBJ2-2
V: TRBV5-4
CDR3: CASSSGLAGTINTGELFF
DNA: TGTGCCAGCAGCTCGGGACTAGCGGGAACCATTAACACCGGGGAGCTGTTTTTT

length: 15
size: .
D: TRBD1
J: TRBJ1-3
V: TRBV19
CDR3: CASRQGILSGNTIYF
DNA: TGTGCCAGCCGACAGGGAATTCTCTCTGGAAACACCATATATTTT

length: 14
size: few
D: .
J: TRBJ1-1
V: TRBV21-1
CDR3: CASKGGFLNSEAFF
DNA: TGTGCCAGCAAAGGGGGGTTTCTAAACTCTGAAGCTTTCTTT

length: 13
size: .
D: TRBD1
J: TRBJ2-5
V: TRBV7-7
CDR3: CASSSGTEETQYF
DNA: TGTGCTAGCAGCTCCGGGACAGAAGAGACCCAGTACTTC

length: 14
size: .
D: TRBD2
J: TRBJ2-2
V: TRBV7-3
CDR3: CASSGSRGTGELFF
DNA: TGTGCCAGTAGCGGGAGTAGGGGCACCGGGGAGCTGTTTTTT

length: 13
size: .
D: TRBD1
J: TRBJ2-3
V: TRBV28
CDR3: CATTTGRTDTQYF
DNA: TGTGCCACCACGACAGGGAGAACAGATACGCAGTATTTT

length: 13
size: .
D: .
J: TRBJ1-2
V: TRBV10-2
CDR3: CASSDRSHYGYTF
DNA: TGCGCCAGCAGTGACAGAAGCCACTATGGCTACACCTTC

length: 13
size: many
D: TRBD1
J: TRBJ2-7
V: TRBV2
CDR3: CASSKDRVLEQYF
DNA: TGTGCCAGCAGTAAAGACAGGGTTCTCGAGCAGTACTTC

length: 12
size: .
D: .
J: TRBJ2-3
V: TRBV7-2
CDR3: CASSPIVDTQYF
DNA: TGTGCCAGCAGCCCGATAGTGGATACGCAGTATTTT

length: 14
size: .
D: TRBD2
J: TRBJ2-7
V: TRBV6-5
CDR3: CASSYDTSVYEQYF
DNA: TGTGCCAGCAGTTATGACACTAGCGTCTACGAGCAGTACTTC

length: 15
size: .
D: TRBD2
J: TRBJ2-5
V: TRBV5-1
CDR3: CASSLVLAGGETQYF
DNA: TGCGCCAGCAGCTTGGTATTGGCGGGAGGGGAGACCCAGTACTTC